One T cell receptor beta chain is described in this entry. The assay was immunoSEQ multiplex PCR, and TCRdb's table has in-frame clones only and misses some. The sample consists of tens of thousands of clones, approximately 80% of them appearing once. This entry comes from a study of blood T cell repertoires in COVID-19. This CDR3 comprises 15 residues. Trimming stripped 1 base from V and 5 bases from J, with 14 bases between. The germline V gene encodes CDR1 SGHAT and CDR2 FQDESV (reference sequence). This TCR came from a man of 80 years or more with COVID-19, enrolled during active disease. The sequenced sample consisted of peripheral blood. V and J are TRBV11-1 and TRBJ2-5; tentative D call: TRBD1 (5 bases). The CDR3 nucleotides read TGTGCCAGCAGCTTAGGGGGCAGGGTTCGGGAGACCCAGTACTTC. It is translated as CASSLGGRVRETQYF.